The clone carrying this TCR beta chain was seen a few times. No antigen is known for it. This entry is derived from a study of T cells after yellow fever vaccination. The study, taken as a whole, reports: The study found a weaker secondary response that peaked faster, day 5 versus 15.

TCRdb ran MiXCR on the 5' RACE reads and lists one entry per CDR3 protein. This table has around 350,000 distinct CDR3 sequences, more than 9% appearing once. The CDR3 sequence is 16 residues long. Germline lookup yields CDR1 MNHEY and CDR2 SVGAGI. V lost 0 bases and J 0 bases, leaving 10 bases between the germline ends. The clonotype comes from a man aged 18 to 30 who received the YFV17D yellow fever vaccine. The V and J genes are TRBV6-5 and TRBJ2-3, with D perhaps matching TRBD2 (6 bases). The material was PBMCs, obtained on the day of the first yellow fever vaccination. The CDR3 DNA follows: TGTGCCAGCAGTTACTCCGCGGGAACTAGCACAGATACGCAGTATTTT. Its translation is CASSYSAGTSTDTQYF.